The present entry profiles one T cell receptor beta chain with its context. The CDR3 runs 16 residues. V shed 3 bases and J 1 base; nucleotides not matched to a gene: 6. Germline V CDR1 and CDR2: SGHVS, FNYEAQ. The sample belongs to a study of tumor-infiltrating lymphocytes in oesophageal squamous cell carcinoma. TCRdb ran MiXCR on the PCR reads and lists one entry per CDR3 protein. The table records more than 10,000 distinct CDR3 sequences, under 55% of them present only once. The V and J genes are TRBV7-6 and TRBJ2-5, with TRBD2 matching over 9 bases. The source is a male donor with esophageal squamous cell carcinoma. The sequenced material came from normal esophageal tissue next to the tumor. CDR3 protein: CASSLLAGITQETQYF. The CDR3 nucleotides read TGTGCCAGCAGCTTGCTAGCGGGGATCACCCAAGAGACCCAGTACTTC. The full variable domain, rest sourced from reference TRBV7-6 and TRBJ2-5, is GAGVSQSPRYKVTKRGQDVALRCDPISGHVSLYWYRQALGQGPEFLTYFNYEAQQDKSGLPNDRFSAERPEGSISTLTIQRTEQRDSAMYRCASSLLAGITQETQYFGPGTRLLVL.